A selection of T cell receptor beta chains follows, all from one sample in a study of T cell repertoires in cytomegalovirus infection. MiXCR, run by TCRdb on the reads, gives a single entry per CDR3 protein. Counted here are around 740,000 distinct CDR3 sequences, 35% to 40% occurring once; the ten biggest clones make up 2.5% to 3.5%. The sample taken for sequencing was PBMCs. Receptors were obtained from a human donor in good health (CMV status not recorded). Some clones in this sample may be carry-over from other donors' samples. Both conserved end residues are part of each CDR3.

cdr3_aa,j_call,v_call
CASSLGTHEQFF,TRBJ2-1,TRBV7-2
CASSLRTGEQYF,TRBJ2-7,TRBV5-4
CASSETGREQYF,TRBJ2-7,TRBV19
CASSEPVGADTQYF,TRBJ2-3,TRBV6-1
CASSSYGGFNQPQHF,TRBJ1-5,TRBV27
CASSLVPDRGNEKLFF,TRBJ1-4,TRBV7-6
CASSLPQTGEAFF,TRBJ1-1,TRBV5-6
CASSLYGSGNTIYF,TRBJ1-3,TRBV27
CASSRGGSFSTDTQYF,TRBJ2-3,TRBV19
CASSYGQGTHGYTF,TRBJ1-2,TRBV6-2/TRBV6-3
CASSTPTGALYYEQYF,TRBJ2-7,TRBV7-2
CSARGLAAAHEQFF,TRBJ2-1,TRBV20-1
CASSPPRERDPPEEQYF,TRBJ2-7,TRBV18
CASSYRGTGFEKLFF,TRBJ1-4,TRBV6-5
CASSLGASGLEQYF,TRBJ2-7,TRBV7-6
CASSQDFSGGGAPTGELFF,TRBJ2-2,TRBV4-1
CASSLTGQGKSETQYF,TRBJ2-5,TRBV28
CASSGLGEQFF,TRBJ2-1,TRBV6-6
CSYRGPGPGQGSYGYTF,TRBJ1-2,TRBV29-1
CSAQDRGEGETQYF,TRBJ2-5,TRBV20-1
CASSRSPIQGLYGYTF,TRBJ1-2,TRBV27
CATEPQGAQGEKLFF,TRBJ1-4,TRBV4-2
CASSTAPTDTQYF,TRBJ2-3,TRBV19
CASSLLADYGYTF,TRBJ1-2,TRBV28
CASSEAFEGLNQPQHF,TRBJ1-5,TRBV2
CASSLGAGILQETQSF,TRBJ2-5,TRBV7-9
CASSFSTFAGELFF,TRBJ2-2,TRBV5-1
CASSLDFGITNNEQYF,TRBJ2-7,TRBV7-8
CASSSGGTGPSYEQYF,TRBJ2-7,TRBV7-9
CASSPLTGEEAEAFF,TRBJ1-1,TRBV4-1
CSASIVGGGYSNQPQHF,TRBJ1-5,TRBV20-1
CASSSRSSGNTIYF,TRBJ1-3,TRBV5-6
CASSLRQGARGTEAFF,TRBJ1-1,TRBV7-8
CSAQGTSGVETQYF,TRBJ2-5,TRBV20-1
CASSTTGTGRWELFF,TRBJ2-2,TRBV12-3/TRBV12-4
CASCPGTGPYEQYF,TRBJ2-7,TRBV6-5
CATSTGQGAIHTRYF,TRBJ2-3,TRBV24-1
CDSSMAGGGTDTQYF,TRBJ2-3,TRBV7-6
CSVAGQGARPYSNQPQHF,TRBJ1-5,TRBV20-1
CASRSGPLNSPLHF,TRBJ1-6,TRBV7-9
CSVVTGNYEQYF,TRBJ2-7,TRBV29-1
CASSLRNPGAPNTEAFF,TRBJ1-1,TRBV7-9
CASRGGSGAEAFF,TRBJ1-1,TRBV6-2/TRBV6-3
CASSIVASSYNEQFF,TRBJ2-1,TRBV19
CASSRIGGTDTQYF,TRBJ2-3,TRBV7-6
CASSFTTVQKTQYF,TRBJ2-5,TRBV14
CASSFGEESNQPQHF,TRBJ1-5,TRBV7-9
CASSLTGPTGGDQPQHF,TRBJ1-5,TRBV7-6
CSASDRWNTEAFF,TRBJ1-1,TRBV20-1
CASSRPGAGNTIYF,TRBJ1-3,TRBV5-4